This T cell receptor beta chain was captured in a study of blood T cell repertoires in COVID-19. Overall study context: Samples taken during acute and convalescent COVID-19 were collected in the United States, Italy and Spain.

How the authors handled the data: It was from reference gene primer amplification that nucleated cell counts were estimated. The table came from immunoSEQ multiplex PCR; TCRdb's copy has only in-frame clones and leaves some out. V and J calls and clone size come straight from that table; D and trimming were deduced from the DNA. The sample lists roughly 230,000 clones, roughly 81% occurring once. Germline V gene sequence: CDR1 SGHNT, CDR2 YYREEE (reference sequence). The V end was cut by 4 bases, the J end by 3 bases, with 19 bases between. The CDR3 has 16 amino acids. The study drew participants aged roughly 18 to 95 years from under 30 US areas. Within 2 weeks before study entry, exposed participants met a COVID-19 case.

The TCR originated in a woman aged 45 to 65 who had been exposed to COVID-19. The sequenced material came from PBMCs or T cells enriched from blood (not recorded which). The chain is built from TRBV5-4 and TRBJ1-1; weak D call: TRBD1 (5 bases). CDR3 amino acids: CASSQKGGGRDTEAFF. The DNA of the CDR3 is TGTGCCAGCAGCCAGAAAGGCGGGGGAAGGGACACTGAAGCTTTCTTT.